A selection of T cell receptor beta chains follows, all from one sample in a study of T cell repertoires in cytomegalovirus infection. The antigens for these receptors are not known. TCRdb analysed the reads with MiXCR anew, one entry per CDR3 protein. The table has some 800,000 distinct CDR3 sequences, approximately 30% seen once. Specimen: cultured CD8+ T cells from PBMCs, collected from culture after CMV antigen stimulation. All receptors derive from a human donor in good health (CMV status not recorded). Some clones in this sample may be carry-over from other donors' samples. Both conserved end residues are trimmed from each CDR3. The D gene is left open where the match is weak. Size values are once, few and many counts, or a class for expanded clones, and some rows have none.

d_call	clone_size	j_call	v_call	cdr3_aa
NA	few	TRBJ2-1	TRBV9	ASSVEGGSVYDEQF
TRBD1	NA	TRBJ1-2	TRBV13	ASNLPRDRRFYGYT
NA	NA	TRBJ2-5	TRBV11-2	ASSLGVGSGETQY
NA	many	TRBJ2-1	TRBV7-9	ASSLRGGAVGNEQF
TRBD1	NA	TRBJ2-7	TRBV6-5	ASSRTGTALSYEQY
NA	NA	TRBJ1-4	TRBV27	ASSSTVSEKLF
NA	NA	TRBJ1-6	TRBV7-6	ASSKSENSPLH
NA	NA	TRBJ2-5	TRBV2	ASSDVRGGSQETQY
TRBD2	few	TRBJ2-1	TRBV2	ASSENELAGYNEQF
NA	NA	TRBJ1-2	TRBV6-1	ASSYEGISGYT
TRBD1	NA	TRBJ2-1	TRBV3-1	ASSLNFYRGSYNEQF
TRBD2	few	TRBJ2-1	TRBV3-1	ASSQDPGRGGLLTKNEQF
NA	few	TRBJ2-3	TRBV12-3/TRBV12-4	ASRRTTDTQY
NA	NA	TRBJ1-1	TRBV7-9	ASSEIDRIYTEAF
TRBD1	NA	TRBJ2-7	TRBV7-6	ASSFPGTGKIEQY
NA	NA	TRBJ1-6	TRBV5-1	ASSLGPVEGRNSPLH
TRBD1	NA	TRBJ2-1	TRBV7-2	ASSQGVQGAHNEQF
NA	NA	TRBJ1-1	TRBV7-9	ASSALDTEAF
NA	NA	TRBJ2-5	TRBV24-1	ATSDPLRETQY
NA	NA	TRBJ1-2	TRBV19	ASTLVQRAWYGYT
TRBD1	NA	TRBJ1-2	TRBV6-5	ASKFQGDYGYT
NA	NA	TRBJ2-3	TRBV28	ASSLKGRADTQY
NA	NA	TRBJ1-2	TRBV12-5	ASGLASYGYT
NA	NA	TRBJ1-2	TRBV7-6	ASSSGAGGPRMNYGYT
NA	NA	TRBJ2-1	TRBV6-5	ASSYGPGGRSSSYNEQF
TRBD2	NA	TRBJ2-5	TRBV9	ASSQTSGGPKETQY
TRBD2	NA	TRBJ2-5	TRBV28	ASSPLGGSLRETQY
NA	NA	TRBJ1-2	TRBV6-6	ASSYSTSENRGYT
TRBD1	NA	TRBJ2-1	TRBV19	ASSIYETGGYNEQF
NA	NA	TRBJ1-1	TRBV4-1	ASSEIETEAF
NA	NA	TRBJ2-5	TRBV7-6	ASSLGPGNAETQY
NA	few	TRBJ1-1	TRBV5-6	ASRADGGYMNTEAF
NA	few	TRBJ2-1	TRBV4-1	ASSQDSDSYNEQF
NA	NA	TRBJ1-2	TRBV29-1	SVFGGLGGGGYT
NA	NA	TRBJ2-7	TRBV14	ASSKGRTHLYEQY
NA	NA	TRBJ2-3	TRBV10-3	AIIGDTEGMGTDTQY
NA	NA	TRBJ1-3	TRBV3-1	ASSQGSSSGNTIY
NA	few	TRBJ1-5	TRBV6-1	ASRVDSGGQPQH
TRBD1	few	TRBJ2-5	TRBV7-8	ASSSGQGAGETQY
NA	NA	TRBJ1-2	TRBV7-9	ASSFPAGGNDGYT
NA	NA	TRBJ1-5	TRBV28	ASQQEDYSNQPQH
NA	few	TRBJ2-5	TRBV4-3	ASSRRGWGETQY